This is a list of T cell receptor beta chains from one sample in a study of Ad26.COV2.S vaccination and SARS-CoV-2 variants. Libraries were prepared by immunoSEQ multiplex PCR; TCRdb keeps only in-frame clonotypes and omits some of them. The sample has some 500,000 clones; about 88% are singletons. The sample here was peripheral blood, taken in a trial of Ad26.COV2.S vaccine versus placebo. The source of these receptors is a person aged 18-60 years who received the Ad26.COV2.S COVID-19 vaccine or a placebo. Each CDR3 is given with its conserved first and last residue. A D gene is named only where the DNA matches it firmly. Only some rows state a clone size, as once, few, many or a class for expanded clones.

J gene,clone size,V gene,D gene,CDR3 DNA,CDR3 protein
TRBJ2-2,once,TRBV5-1,-,TGCGCCAGCAGCTTGGGAAGGGACGGCCTCACCGGGGAGCTGTTTTTT,CASSLGRDGLTGELFF
TRBJ1-3,-,TRBV7-2,-,TGTGCCAGCAGCTTAGGGGTCTCTGGAAACACCATATATTTT,CASSLGVSGNTIYF
TRBJ2-5,-,TRBV21-1,-,TGTGCCAGCATCGGGGGGGACTTGCGGACCCAGTACTTC,CASIGGDLRTQYF
TRBJ1-1,-,TRBV28,-,TGTGCCAGCCTGGGGTCCGGGGCGGACTTTAACACTGAAGCTTTCTTT,CASLGSGADFNTEAFF
TRBJ2-7,-,TRBV6-5,TRBD2,TGTGCCAGCAGGTTGACGGGAGGCCCCTACGAGCAGTACTTC,CASRLTGGPYEQYF
TRBJ1-1,-,TRBV3-1/TRBV3-2,TRBD1,TGTGCCAGCAGCCACGGGACAGGGGGCGCAGGCACTGAAGCTTTCTTT,CASSHGTGGAGTEAFF
TRBJ2-3,-,TRBV7-8,TRBD2,TGTGCCAGCAGCGAAGGACTAGCGAGCACAGATACGCAGTATTTT,CASSEGLASTDTQYF
TRBJ1-2,-,TRBV5-1,-,TGCGCCAGCAGCTTTTCAGTTGCAGGCCCTAACTATGGCTACACCTTC,CASSFSVAGPNYGYTF
TRBJ1-6,-,TRBV2,-,TGTGCCAGTGGGCTTGAGGGTGGGTCCCTCCACTTT,CASGLEGGSLHF
TRBJ2-1,-,TRBV5-1,-,TGCGCCAGCAGCTTGGGGACGGGCAATGAGCAGTTCTTC,CASSLGTGNEQFF
TRBJ2-7,-,TRBV3-1/TRBV3-2,TRBD1,TGTGCCAGCAGCCAATGGACAGGTACCTACGAGCAGTACTTC,CASSQWTGTYEQYF
TRBJ1-1,-,TRBV7-2,-,TGTGCCAGCAGCTCCCGGACAGCGACGAACACTGAAGCTTTCTTT,CASSSRTATNTEAFF
TRBJ1-5,once,TRBV19,-,TGTGCCAGTAGCGAAACGGCAGGGAACAATCAGCCCCAGCATTTT,CASSETAGNNQPQHF
TRBJ2-1,-,TRBV4-3,TRBD2,TGCGCCAGCAGCCAAGGTCCCCGACTAGCGGGAGTTTGGACCTACAATGAGCAGTTCTTC,CASSQGPRLAGVWTYNEQFF
TRBJ1-5,-,TRBV18,-,TGTGCCAGCTCACCGGGGAGGAGGGGCGGCAATCAGCCCCAGCATTTT,CASSPGRRGGNQPQHF
TRBJ1-6,-,TRBV6-2/TRBV6-3,-,TGTGCCAGCAGCACGGGAATTTACTCACCCCTCCACTTT,CASSTGIYSPLHF
TRBJ2-3,-,TRBV20-1,-,TGCAGTGCTAGTCCAAGTACTAGAGTTACGCAGTATTTT,CSASPSTRVTQYF
TRBJ1-5,once,TRBV12-3/TRBV12-4,-,TGTGCCAGCAGTTTGGAGAATCAGCCCCAGCATTTT,CASSLENQPQHF
TRBJ1-1,-,TRBV28,TRBD1,TGTGCCAGCAGTTCCCGGGACAGGGCGAACACTGAAGCTTTCTTT,CASSSRDRANTEAFF
TRBJ2-3,-,TRBV28,TRBD2,TGTGCCAGCAGTTCCACCGATGGCGGGAGGTGGATCGCAGATACGCAGTATTTT,CASSSTDGGRWIADTQYF
TRBJ1-5,-,TRBV18,-,TGTGCCAGCTCCCTAACAGCCGATCAGCCCCAGCATTTT,CASSLTADQPQHF
TRBJ1-2,-,TRBV7-2,-,TGTGCCAGCAGCGCCCCGAATCTGAACTATGGCTACACCTTC,CASSAPNLNYGYTF
TRBJ2-3,once,TRBV28,TRBD2,TGTGCCAGCAGCCGTATACTAGCGGGCACCCGGGATACGCAGTATTTT,CASSRILAGTRDTQYF
TRBJ2-2,-,TRBV7-6,-,TGTGCCAGCAGCTCTTTGGTCAGGGTCGGAGGCACCGGGGAGCTGTTTTTT,CASSSLVRVGGTGELFF
TRBJ1-5,-,TRBV7-2,-,TGTGCCAGCAGCCCCCACCGGACTAATAATCAGCCCCAGCATTTT,CASSPHRTNNQPQHF
TRBJ1-3,-,TRBV19,-,TGTGCCAGTAGTATAGGGGTCTTTGGAAACACCATATATTTT,CASSIGVFGNTIYF
TRBJ2-2,once,TRBV20-1,TRBD2,TGCAGTGCTAGTAGACTAGCGGGAGGGATCACCGGGGAGCTGTTTTTT,CSASRLAGGITGELFF
TRBJ2-4,-,TRBV27,TRBD1,TGTGCCAGCAAAAGGACAGGGAATGCCAAAAACATTCAGTACTTC,CASKRTGNAKNIQYF
TRBJ1-1,-,TRBV7-8,-,TGTGCCAGCAGCGTGAGTGGCAACACTGAAGCTTTCTTT,CASSVSGNTEAFF
TRBJ1-1,once,TRBV7-9,TRBD1,TGTGCCAGCGCCCAAGACCGGGACAGGGACACTGAAGCTTTCTTT,CASAQDRDRDTEAFF
TRBJ1-5,-,TRBV3-1/TRBV3-2,-,TGTGCCAGCAGCTCCCGAATCAATCAGCCCCAGCATTTT,CASSSRINQPQHF
TRBJ2-1,-,TRBV7-2,TRBD1,TGTGCCAGCAGCTTTGGGGACAGGGGGCACTACAATGAGCAGTTCTTC,CASSFGDRGHYNEQFF